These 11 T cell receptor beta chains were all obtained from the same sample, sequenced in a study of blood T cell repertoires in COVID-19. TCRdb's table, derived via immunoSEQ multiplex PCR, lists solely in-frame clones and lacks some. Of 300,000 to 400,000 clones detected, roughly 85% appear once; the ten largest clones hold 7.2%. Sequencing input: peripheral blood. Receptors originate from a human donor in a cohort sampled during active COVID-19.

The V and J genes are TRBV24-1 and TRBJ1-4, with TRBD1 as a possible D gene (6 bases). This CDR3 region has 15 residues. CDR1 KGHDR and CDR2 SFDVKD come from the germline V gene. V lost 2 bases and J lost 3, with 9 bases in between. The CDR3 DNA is TGTGCCACCAGTGATTCCCGACAGGCTAATGAAAAACTGTTTTTT. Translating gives CATSDSRQANEKLFF.

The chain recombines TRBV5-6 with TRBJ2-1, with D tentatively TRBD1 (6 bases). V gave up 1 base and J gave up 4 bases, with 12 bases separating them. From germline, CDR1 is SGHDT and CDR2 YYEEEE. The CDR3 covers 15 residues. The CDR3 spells CASSLITGIYNEQFF. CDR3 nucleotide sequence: TGTGCCAGCAGCTTGATAACAGGGATATACAATGAGCAGTTCTTC.

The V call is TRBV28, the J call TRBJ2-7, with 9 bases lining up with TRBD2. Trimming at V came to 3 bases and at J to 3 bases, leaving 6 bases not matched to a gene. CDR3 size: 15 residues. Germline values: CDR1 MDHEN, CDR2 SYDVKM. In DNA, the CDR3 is TGTGCCAGCAGTTTTGCGGGGGGGGAAAACTACGAGCAGTACTTC. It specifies CASSFAGGENYEQYF.

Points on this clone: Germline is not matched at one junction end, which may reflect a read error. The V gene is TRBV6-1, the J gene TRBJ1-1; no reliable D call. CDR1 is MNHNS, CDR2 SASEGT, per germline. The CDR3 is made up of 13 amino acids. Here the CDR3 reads CASSEGRNTEAFF. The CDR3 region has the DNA TGTGCCAGCAGCGAAGGGAGGAACACTGAAGCTTTCTTT.

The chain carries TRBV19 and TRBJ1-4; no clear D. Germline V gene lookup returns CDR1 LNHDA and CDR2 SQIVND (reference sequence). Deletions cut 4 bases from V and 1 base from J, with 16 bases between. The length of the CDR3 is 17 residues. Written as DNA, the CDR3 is TGTGCCAGTAGTAAAATTGGACTAGTTGGAACTAATGAAAAACTGTTTTTT. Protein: CASSKIGLVGTNEKLFF.

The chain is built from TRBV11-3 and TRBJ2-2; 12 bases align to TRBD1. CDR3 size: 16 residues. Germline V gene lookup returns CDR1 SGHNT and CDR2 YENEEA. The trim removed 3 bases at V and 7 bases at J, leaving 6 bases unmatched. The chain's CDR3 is CASSFGTGGFGGELFF. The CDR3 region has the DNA TGTGCCAGCAGCTTTGGGACAGGGGGCTTTGGCGGGGAGCTGTTTTTT.

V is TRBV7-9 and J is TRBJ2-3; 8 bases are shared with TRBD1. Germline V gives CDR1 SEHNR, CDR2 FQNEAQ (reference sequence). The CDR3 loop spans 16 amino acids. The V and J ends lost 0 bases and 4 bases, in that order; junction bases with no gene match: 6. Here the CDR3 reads CASSLAKQTGADTQYF. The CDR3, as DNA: TGTGCCAGCAGCTTAGCGAAACAGACAGGGGCAGATACGCAGTATTTT.

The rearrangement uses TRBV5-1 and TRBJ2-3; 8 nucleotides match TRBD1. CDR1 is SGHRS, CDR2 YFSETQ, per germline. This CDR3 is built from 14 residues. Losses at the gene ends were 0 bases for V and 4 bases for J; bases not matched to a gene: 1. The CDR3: CASSLAGQADTQYF. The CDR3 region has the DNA TGCGCCAGCAGCTTGGCGGGACAGGCAGATACGCAGTATTTT. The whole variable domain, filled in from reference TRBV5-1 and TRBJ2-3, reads KAGVTQTPRYLIKTRGQQVTLSCSPISGHRSVSWYQQTPGQGLQFLFEYFSETQRNKGNFPGRFSGRQFSNSRSEMNVSTLELGDSALYLCASSLAGQADTQYFGPGTRLTVL.

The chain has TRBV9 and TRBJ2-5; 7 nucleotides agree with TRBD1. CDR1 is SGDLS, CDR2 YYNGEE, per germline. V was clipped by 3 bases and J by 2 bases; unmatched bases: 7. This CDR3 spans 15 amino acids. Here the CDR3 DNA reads TGTGCCAGCAGCGCACGGGACAGAATACAAGAGACCCAGTACTTC. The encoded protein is CASSARDRIQETQYF.

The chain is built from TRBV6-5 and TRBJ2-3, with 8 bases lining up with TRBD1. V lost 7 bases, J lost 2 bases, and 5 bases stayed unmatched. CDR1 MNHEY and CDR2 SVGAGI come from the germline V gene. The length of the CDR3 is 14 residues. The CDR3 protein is CASKRTGNTDTQYF. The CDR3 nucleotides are TGTGCCAGCAAAAGGACAGGGAACACAGATACGCAGTATTTT.

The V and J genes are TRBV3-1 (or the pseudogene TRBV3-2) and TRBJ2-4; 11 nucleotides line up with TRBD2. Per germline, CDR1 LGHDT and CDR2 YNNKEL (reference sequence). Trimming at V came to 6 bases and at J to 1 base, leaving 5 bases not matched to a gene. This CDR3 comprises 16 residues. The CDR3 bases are TGTGCCAGCAGTCTAGCGGGGGGAGGGGCCAAAAACATTCAGTACTTC. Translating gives CASSLAGGGAKNIQYF.